Listed below are T cell receptor beta chains from one sample, sequenced in a study of tumour-infiltrating T cells in Burkitt lymphoma. Here immunoSEQ multiplex PCR was the method, and the copy in TCRdb shows in-frame clones only, minus some. The sample contains over 1,000 clones, about 35% of which appear only once. The specimen was tumor tissue. These receptor sequences come from a human donor with Burkitt lymphoma. The CDR3 runs from the conserved cysteine through the conserved F or W. A D gene is named only where the DNA matches it firmly. Size values are once, few and many counts, or a class for expanded clones, and some rows have none.

V gene	D gene	clone size	CDR3 protein
TRBV7-8	-	once	CASSLDVRAETQYF
TRBV10-2	-	-	CASIGGSSGNTIYF
TRBV20-1	-	few	CSAPRRYQAFF
TRBV7-9	-	-	CASSLGPSGYNEQFF
TRBV7-9	TRBD1	-	CASSWTGGIYNEQFF
TRBV7-9	TRBD2	few	CASSAGVGATDTQYF
TRBV4-3	-	few	CASSQGGTGELFF
TRBV6-1	-	-	CASSGFTLAKNIQYF
TRBV21-1	-	-	CASSKVVGQGHEKLFF
TRBV6-5	-	once	CASRDGDRSEWEQYF
TRBV29-1	-	-	CSVEDVPDTQYF
TRBV5-6	-	-	CASSFLELPDTQYF
TRBV5-4	-	-	CASSFGPAYGYTF
TRBV12-5	-	-	CASGYSSSQETQYF
TRBV18	-	-	CASSPSSGLYYNEQFF
TRBV9	TRBD2	-	CASSYLAGTSTDTQYF
TRBV13	-	-	CASSLGAYEQYF
TRBV19	TRBD2	-	CASSMVAGVDEQFF
TRBV7-2	-	few	CASGGFGYTF
TRBV13	-	-	CASSLVTNTGELFF
TRBV11-3	-	-	CASSLVGRSEAFF
TRBV7-9	-	-	CASSYLSPTSSPYEQYF
TRBV11-1	-	-	CASSSRTRVDTQYF
TRBV10-3	-	-	CAISDPERARGGELFF